Sequencing of this T cell receptor (beta chain) was carried out in a study of human T cells and chemical hapten exposure. About the study: All through the approximately 25-week study, the scalp of each patient received diphenylcyclopropenone doses weekly. TCR yields per sample varied, mainly owing to small pooled library volume differences.

Indicated time point: patch test 1, 2 weeks after DPC sensitization. The treatment: therapeutic diphenylcyclopropenone sensitization with weekly scalp DPC. During construction of the library, unique molecular identifiers were attached to individual cDNA molecules for quantitative, reproducible TCR counting. Per the authors' pipeline: Sequenced samples showed a median of around 100,000 TCRs each, with counts running from around 24,000 to 710,000. MiXCR was run by TCRdb on the RACE reads, yielding one entry per CDR3 protein. TCRdb, not the authors, supplied the V and J calls. The table shows about 57,000 distinct CDR3 sequences, with about 9.3% occurring only once. This clonotype was observed a few times. The junction had 4 bases not matched to a gene; V was cut back by 5 bases and J by 2 bases. The CDR3 runs to 16 residues. Germline V gives CDR1 SGHTA, CDR2 FQGNSA.

The J gene is TRBJ2-7, the V gene TRBV7-2; 15 bases map to TRBD2. This TCR came from a woman between 40 and 50 years old with alopecia areata. Some clones in this sample may be carry-over from other donors' samples. The input for sequencing was whole blood, taken in connection with sensitization to the hapten diphenylcyclopropenone (DPC). The CDR3 here is CASSPGLAGGTYEQYF. CDR3 in DNA: TGTGCCAGCAGCCCGGGACTAGCGGGGGGTACCTACGAGCAGTACTTC.